The clone carrying this TCR beta chain appeared many times. These data belong to a study of blood T cell repertoires in COVID-19. As for the study in general: Acute and convalescent COVID-19 samples came from the United States, Italy and Spain. PBMCs, B-cell-depleted T cells, or T cells provided the cDNA or gDNA that made up the material.

Authors' methods: Estimation of nucleated cell counts relied on the amplification of reference gene primers. TCRdb's copy holds only in-frame clones and misses some; the assay was immunoSEQ multiplex PCR. That table furnishes V, J and clone size, whereas the DNA furnished D and trimming. Of about 150,000 clones listed, around 91% are singletons. Seattle-derived patients entered the study during active infection and were followed longitudinally. CDR3 length: 15 amino acids. Trimming stripped 6 bases from V and 6 bases from J, with 21 bases between. From germline, CDR1 is MNHEY and CDR2 SVGEGT. This TCR was sampled from a man younger than 35 with COVID-19, enrolled during active disease. The chain links TRBV6-2 or TRBV6-3 to TRBJ2-7, with D perhaps matching TRBD2 (5 bases). Sequenced sample: peripheral blood. This chain's CDR3 is CASSAGIIYPFEQYF. DNA of the CDR3: TGTGCCAGCAGCGCCGGGATTATCTATCCATTCGAGCAGTACTTC.